The T cell receptor beta chain described here comes from a study of CXCR3-negative and CXCR3-positive naive CD8 T cells. The authors made the TRB cDNA libraries by 5' RACE using UMI labels. Reprocessing the 5' RACE reads, TCRdb reports a single entry for every CDR3 protein and omits DNA. Found here are about 58,000 distinct CDR3 sequences; the top ten clones hold around 0.4%. Germline assignment: CDR1 SGHAT and CDR2 FQNNGV. This CDR3 is 15 amino acids long. Triplicates of 300,000 cells were sorted from each CD8+ T cell subset. This clonotype originated in a human donor in good health. Some clones in this sample may be carry-over from other donors' samples. The V gene is TRBV11-2, the J gene TRBJ2-7; without DNA, the TCRdb call of TRBD1 cannot be checked. Sequenced input: naive CXCR3- CD8+ T cells from blood. Noted subset: CD45RO-CCR7+CD27+CD95- naive CD8+ T cells lacking CXCR3 (TNR3-). The CDR3 loop reads CASSLGGGAPYEQYF.